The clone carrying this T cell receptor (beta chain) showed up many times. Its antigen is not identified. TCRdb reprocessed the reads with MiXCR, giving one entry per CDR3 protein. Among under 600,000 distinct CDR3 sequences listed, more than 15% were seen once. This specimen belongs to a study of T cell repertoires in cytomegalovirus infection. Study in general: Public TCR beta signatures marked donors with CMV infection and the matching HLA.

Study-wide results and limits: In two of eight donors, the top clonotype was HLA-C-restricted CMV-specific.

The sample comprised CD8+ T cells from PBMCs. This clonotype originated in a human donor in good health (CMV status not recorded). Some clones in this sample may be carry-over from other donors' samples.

CDR3 sequence: CASSPGITGLAGGLSYNEQFF. The CDR3, as DNA: TGTGCCAGCAGCCCAGGCATCACGGGACTAGCGGGAGGGCTGTCCTACAATGAGCAGTTCTTC. This chain links TRBV7-9 with TRBJ2-1; TRBD2 matches at 16 bases. The V and J ends lost 5 bases and 1 base, in that order; junction bases with no gene match: 14. CDR3 length: 21 residues. CDR1 SEHNR and CDR2 FQNEAQ come from the germline V gene (reference sequence).